This T cell receptor beta chain was observed in a study of T cells after yellow fever vaccination. Study-level results: FACS-sorted repertoires could contain abundant clonotypes contaminating from the bulk population.

TCR cDNA was made by 5'RACE template switching, adding a universal primer site and UMIs. From the 5' RACE reads, TCRdb called clonotypes with MiXCR, one entry per CDR3 protein. The sample holds some 100,000 distinct CDR3 sequences, roughly 10% seen once. A few counts support this clonotype. This CDR3 region has 17 residues. V was cut by 1 base and J by 1 base, with 15 bases left in between. The germline V gene encodes CDR1 SGHTA and CDR2 FQGTGA. V gene TRBV7-3 combines with J gene TRBJ2-3; D uncertain. The sequence was collected from a young man who received the YFV17D yellow fever vaccine. The sequences come from CD8+ T cells not binding an NS4B(214-222) dextramer, sorted from PBMCs, collected less than 18 days after the first yellow fever vaccination. The DNA for the CDR3 is TGTGCCAGCAGCTTAAGGGCCTTTGTGGCAGGCACAGATACGCAGTATTTT. This sequence encodes CASSLRAFVAGTDTQYF.